This TCR beta chain was captured in a study of cytomegalovirus exposure and HLA in healthy donors. Across the whole study: Roughly 85 million unique TCRs from HLA-typed donors made up an early data release. Study results and caveats: Accounts indicate the classifier identified cytomegalovirus status with strong specificity and sensitivity. CMV serostatus was the only recorded immune exposure for donors. In an earlier analysis, most TCR beta V segments were productive about 87% or about 30% of the time.

In regard to this clone: Antigen: not known.

The PCR contained 60 Vbeta and 13 Jbeta primers. Method: immunoSEQ multiplex PCR; TCRdb's copy keeps in-frame clones and lacks some. This table holds about 110,000 clones, over 70% found once. Deletions cut 9 bases from V and 2 bases from J, with 23 bases between. This CDR3 comprises 16 residues. The germline CDR1 and CDR2 sequences are SGHAT and FQNNGV. This sequence originates from a boy aged 5 to 17 in good health and CMV-seronegative. The sample consisted of PBMCs. The J gene is TRBJ2-7, the V gene TRBV11-2; the D gene is possibly TRBD1 (6 bases). This chain's CDR3 is CASSNPAWGQTYEQYF. CDR3 DNA: TGTGCCAGTAGTAACCCAGCTTGGGGGCAAACCTACGAGCAGTACTTC.